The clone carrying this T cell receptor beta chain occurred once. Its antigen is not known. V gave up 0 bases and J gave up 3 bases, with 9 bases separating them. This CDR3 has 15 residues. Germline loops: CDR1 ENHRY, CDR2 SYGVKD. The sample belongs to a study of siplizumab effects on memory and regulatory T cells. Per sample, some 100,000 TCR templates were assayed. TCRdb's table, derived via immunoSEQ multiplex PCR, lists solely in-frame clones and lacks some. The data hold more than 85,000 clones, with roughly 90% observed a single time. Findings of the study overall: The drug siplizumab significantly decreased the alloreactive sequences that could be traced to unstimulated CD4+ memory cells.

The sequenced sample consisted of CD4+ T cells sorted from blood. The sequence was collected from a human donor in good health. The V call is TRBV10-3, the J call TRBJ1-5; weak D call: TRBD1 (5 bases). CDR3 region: CAISESMGVNQPQHF. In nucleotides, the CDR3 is TGTGCCATCAGTGAGTCGATGGGGGTCAATCAGCCCCAGCATTTT.